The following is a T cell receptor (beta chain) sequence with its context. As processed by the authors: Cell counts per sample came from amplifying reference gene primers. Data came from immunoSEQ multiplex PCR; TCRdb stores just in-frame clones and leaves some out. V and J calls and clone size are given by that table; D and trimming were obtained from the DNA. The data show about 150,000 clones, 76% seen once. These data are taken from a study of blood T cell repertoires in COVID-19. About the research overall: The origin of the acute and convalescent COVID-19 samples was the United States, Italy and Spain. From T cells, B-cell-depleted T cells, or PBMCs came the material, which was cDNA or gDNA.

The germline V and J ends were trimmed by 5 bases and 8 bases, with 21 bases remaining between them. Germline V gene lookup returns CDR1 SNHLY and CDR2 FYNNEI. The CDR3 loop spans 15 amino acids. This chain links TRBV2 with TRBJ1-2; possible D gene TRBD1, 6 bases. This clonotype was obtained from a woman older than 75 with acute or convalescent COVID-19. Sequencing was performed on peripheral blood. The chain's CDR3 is CASSINREPGSGYTF. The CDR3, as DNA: TGTGCCAGCAGTATCAACAGGGAGCCAGGTAGCGGCTACACCTTC.